This TCR beta chain was sequenced in a study of T cell responses to AZD1222 COVID-19 vaccine. Across the study: Analysis merged second doses at about 4 or about 12 weeks.

The CDR3 is 16 residues long. V shed 4 bases and J 4 bases; nucleotides not matched to a gene: 7. Germline CDR1 reads LGHNA; CDR2 reads YSLEER. The method was immunoSEQ multiplex PCR; TCRdb's version includes in-frame clones alone and lacks a portion of them. The sample consists of 150,000 to 200,000 clones, more than 85% of them appearing once. Here the sequenced sample was peripheral blood, taken on day 0 of AZD1222 vaccination. This rearrangement joins TRBV4-3 to TRBJ2-2, with 9 bases fitting TRBD2. The TCR was taken from an adult in good health. This CDR3 reads CASSPGTSSSTGELFF. CDR3 nucleotides: TGCGCCAGCAGCCCAGGGACTAGCAGCAGCACCGGGGAGCTGTTTTTT.